The entry below gives a single TCR beta chain sequence along with its context. The target antigen is unknown. Unique-molecular-identifier-tagged TCR beta cDNA libraries were used. Each sample of roughly 0.9 to 11 million input T cells yielded around 500,000 cDNA molecules, so each molecule approximated one T cell. TCRdb re-derived calls from the PCR reads in MiXCR, one entry per CDR3 protein. The sample records hundreds of thousands of distinct CDR3 sequences, 55% to 60% being singletons. CDR3 length: 14 residues. With V trimmed by 4 bases and J by 7 bases, 10 bases remained unmatched. Germline values: CDR1 SGHRS, CDR2 YFSETQ. The sample belongs to a study of post-analysis software for immune sequencing data. Whole-study context: Relapsing-remitting, secondary progressive and progressive-relapsing forms of multiple sclerosis all featured among disease courses.

The study, taken as a whole, reports: Compared with controls, patients had more of about 5 TRBV segments, including TRBV5-6, TRBV5-1 and TRBV20-1. Normalized Chao1 diversity in multiple sclerosis patients fell significantly below that of controls. Analysis by F measure revealed that same-batch samples clustered strongly together.

Sequencing used blood. This sequence originates from a girl aged 2-10 years with multiple sclerosis. This chain links TRBV5-1 with TRBJ1-2; 7 nucleotides line up with TRBD1. In DNA, the CDR3 is TGCGCCAGCAGCCCCCGACCCGAGGGGGCTGGCTACACCTTC. Encoded protein: CASSPRPEGAGYTF.